The next 14 T cell receptor beta chains were all read from a single sample in a study of blood T cell repertoires in COVID-19. Using immunoSEQ multiplex PCR, the repertoire was profiled, and TCRdb retains in-frame clones only, with some absent. The profile shows under 200,000 clones, approximately 91% of them singletons. The sequenced sample was peripheral blood. These receptors originate from a man aged 18 to 30 with acute or convalescent COVID-19.

DNA for the CDR3: TGTGCCAGCAGCCTGGGGGCGCACACTGAAGCTTTCTTT. Amino acid sequence: CASSLGAHTEAFF. The rearrangement links TRBV7-8 to TRBJ1-1; a weak D match, TRBD1 (6 bases). The germline V gene has CDR1 SGHVS and CDR2 FQNEAQ. The CDR3 length is 13 residues. The V end lost 5 bases, the J end lost 3 bases, and 10 bases lay between the germline ends. Combining the CDR3 with reference TRBV7-8 and TRBJ1-1 gives the whole variable domain GAGVSQSPRYKVAKRGQDVALRCDPISGHVSLFWYQQALGQGPEFLTYFQNEAQLDKSGLPSDRFFAERPEGSVSTLKIQRTQQEDSAVYLCASSLGAHTEAFFGQGTRLTVV.

This clone was detected once. Other nucleotide sequences from this sample produce the same CDR3. This rearrangement joins TRBV4-2 to TRBJ2-1; maybe TRBD2 (5 bases). Germline V CDR1 and CDR2: LGHNA, YNFKEQ. Deletions cut 0 bases from V and 1 base from J, with 7 bases between. This CDR3 is 15 amino acids long. This CDR3 reads CASSQEGGSYNEQFF. DNA of the CDR3: TGTGCCAGCAGCCAAGAAGGCGGGTCCTACAATGAGCAGTTCTTC.

CDR3 protein: CASSVTAGGYNEQFF. For the CDR3, the DNA is TGTGCCAGCAGCGTAACCGCGGGGGGATACAATGAGCAGTTCTTC. V and J are TRBV9 and TRBJ2-1; 8 bases fit TRBD2. The CDR3 has 15 amino acids. The germline V gene has CDR1 SGDLS and CDR2 YYNGEE. Trimming removed 1 base from V and 4 bases from J; junction bases left unmatched: 4.

The V gene is TRBV21-1, the J gene TRBJ1-6; the table gives TRBD1 as D, unverified against the DNA. TRBV21-1 is designated a pseudogene. The CDR3 spans 16 residues. The CDR3 DNA follows: TGTGCCAGCAGCGCCCGGACAGGTGGAAAGGATTCACCCCTCCACTTT. Translation: CASSARTGGKDSPLHF.

The rearrangement links TRBV9 to TRBJ2-3, with a possible D match to TRBD1 (6 bases). This CDR3 is built from 15 residues. The germline gives CDR1 SGDLS, CDR2 YYNGEE. The V end was cut by 3 bases, the J end by 6 bases, with 17 bases between. This CDR3 reads CASSAGTTEADTQYF. The CDR3 DNA follows: TGTGCCAGCAGCGCGGGGACAACAGAGGCGGATACGCAGTATTTT.

V and J are TRBV5-1 and TRBJ1-4, with TRBD1 as a possible D gene (5 bases). Germline V gene data show CDR1 as SGHRS and CDR2 as YFSETQ. The CDR3 extends over 15 amino acids. The V and J ends lost 1 base and 6 bases respectively, with 13 bases between them. In nucleotides, the CDR3 is TGCGCCAGCAGCTTGATGGGCAGGGCGGATGAAAAACTGTTTTTT. Translation: CASSLMGRADEKLFF.

The chain links TRBV5-1 to TRBJ1-3, with 7 positions matching TRBD1. The CDR3 spans 14 residues. Germline V lookup: CDR1 SGHRS, CDR2 YFSETQ. V gave up 4 bases and J gave up 3 bases; unmatched junction bases: 4. The CDR3 sequence: CASSATGIGNTIYF. The DNA of the CDR3 is TGCGCCAGCAGCGCGACAGGGATTGGAAACACCATATATTTT.

The V gene is TRBV19, the J gene TRBJ2-3; 11 bases fit TRBD2. The CDR3 has 19 residues. Unmatched junction bases numbered 15, after V lost 2 bases and J lost 5 bases. Germline CDR1 reads LNHDA; CDR2 reads SQIVND (reference sequence). Here the CDR3 DNA reads TGTGCCAGTAGTATATACGGGACTACTAGCGGGAGTAAGGGAGATACGCAGTATTTT. It translates to CASSIYGTTSGSKGDTQYF.

This clone occurred once. The chain has TRBV21-1 and TRBJ2-4; the table calls TRBD1, which could not be checked here. TRBV21-1 has pseudogene status. This CDR3 has 18 residues. CDR3 amino acids: CASSPPDRDYLAKNIQYF. The CDR3 nucleotides read TGTGCCAGCAGCCCTCCGGACAGGGATTATTTAGCCAAAAACATTCAGTACTTC.

V gene TRBV6-5 combines with J gene TRBJ2-3; a weak D match, TRBD1 (6 bases). Deletions cut 8 bases from V and 4 bases from J, with 7 bases between. This CDR3 has 11 residues. Germline V gives CDR1 MNHEY, CDR2 SVGAGI. CDR3 amino acids: CASQGPDTQYF. In nucleotides, the CDR3 is TGTGCCAGCCAGGGGCCAGATACGCAGTATTTT.

Concerning this clone: A read error may account for a junction end that differs from germline. The rearrangement joins TRBV19 to TRBJ1-5; D is unclear. Germline CDR1 LNHDA, CDR2 SQIVND (reference sequence). The CDR3 consists of 15 residues. This CDR3 is CASSTRHTSEQLQHF. The DNA for the CDR3 is TGTGCCAGTAGTACACGTCATACTTCTGAACAGCTCCAGCATTTT.

The chain is built from TRBV7-2 and TRBJ2-1, with 12 positions matching TRBD2. Germline loops: CDR1 SGHTA, CDR2 FQGNSA. The V and J ends lost 5 bases and 9 bases, in that order; junction bases with no gene match: 8. This CDR3 comprises 15 residues. The CDR3 nucleotides are TGTGCCAGCAGCCCAACTAGCGGGGGGTACGGTGAGCAGTTCTTC. As protein: CASSPTSGGYGEQFF.

The gene calls are TRBV20-1 and TRBJ1-1, with 7 positions matching TRBD1. This CDR3 comprises 14 residues. V trimming: 3 bases; J trimming: 1 base; junction bases outside the gene matches: 5. CDR1 is DFQATT and CDR2 is SNEGSKA in the germline V gene (reference sequence). CDR3 amino acids: CSASSQGGNTEAFF. The CDR3 coding sequence is TGCAGTGCTAGTTCCCAGGGGGGGAACACTGAAGCTTTCTTT.

This clone was detected only once. V usage is TRBV9 and J usage is TRBJ2-7; possibly TRBD1 for D (6 bases). This CDR3 has 13 amino acids. Trimming took 0 bases from V and 7 from J, leaving 11 bases between them. Germline CDR1 reads SGDLS; CDR2 reads YYNGEE. The CDR3 region is CASSVEVRGEQYF. The DNA of the CDR3 is TGTGCCAGCAGCGTAGAAGTAAGGGGGGAGCAGTACTTC.